Listed below are T cell receptor beta chains from one sample, sequenced in a study of T cells in pancreatic ductal adenocarcinoma. Repertoires were generated with immunoSEQ multiplex PCR, while TCRdb's copy carries only in-frame clones and drops some. Among 4,500 to 6,000 clones listed, roughly 84% were seen once. The sample comprised pancreatic tumor tissue. The receptor set was obtained from a human donor with pancreatic ductal adenocarcinoma. The donor label of this sample is uncertain. The CDR3 runs from the conserved cysteine through the conserved F or W. Each record gives: D gene, V gene, clone size, J gene, CDR3 protein, CDR3 DNA. D genes are given only for firm matches. Only some rows state a clone size, as once, few, many or a class for expanded clones.

>-|TRBV7-9|-|TRBJ2-7
CASSLPPVPISYEQYF
TGTGCCAGCAGCTTACCGCCGGTTCCAATCTCCTACGAGCAGTACTTC
>TRBD1|TRBV7-2|-|TRBJ2-7
CASSLDRGSSYEQYF
TGTGCCAGCAGCTTAGACAGGGGGAGCTCCTACGAGCAGTACTTC
>TRBD1|TRBV2|-|TRBJ2-6
CASSETRTGLGSGANVLTF
TGTGCCAGCAGTGAAACCCGGACAGGGCTCGGCTCTGGGGCCAACGTCCTGACTTTC
>-|TRBV19|-|TRBJ2-7
CASSNSRLRTYEQYF
TGTGCCAGTAGTAATTCAAGGTTAAGGACCTACGAGCAGTACTTC
>TRBD1|TRBV7-2|-|TRBJ2-7
CASSAGTGLYEQYF
TGTGCCAGCAGCGCGGGGACAGGGTTGTACGAGCAGTACTTC
>TRBD1|TRBV6-5|-|TRBJ1-1
CASSVGTGYDTEAFF
TGTGCCAGCAGCGTCGGGACAGGGTACGACACTGAAGCTTTCTTT
>TRBD2|TRBV19|-|TRBJ2-1
CASSISGGGYNEQFF
TGTGCCAGTAGTATATCGGGGGGAGGGTACAATGAGCAGTTCTTC
>-|TRBV18|few|TRBJ1-2
CASSGPGQTNYGYTF
TGTGCCAGCTCGGGCCCAGGACAGACTAACTATGGCTACACCTTC
>TRBD1|TRBV7-2|-|TRBJ1-1
CASSSGGTGAGGTQGEAFF
TGTGCCAGCAGCTCGGGGGGGACAGGGGCCGGCGGTACGCAAGGTGAAGCTTTCTTT
>-|TRBV28|-|TRBJ1-2
CASSGPGETNYGYTF
TGTGCCAGCAGTGGGCCCGGAGAGACTAACTATGGCTACACCTTC
>TRBD1|TRBV11-2|once|TRBJ2-1
CASSLTGGQGARQFF
TGTGCCAGCAGCTTAACAGGGGGACAGGGGGCTCGGCAGTTCTTC
>TRBD1|TRBV18|-|TRBJ1-5
CASSPEGTGDMTQHF
TGTGCCAGCTCACCAGAGGGGACAGGGGATATGACCCAGCATTTT
>TRBD2|TRBV5-6|-|TRBJ2-1
CASSLWGLGYEQFF
TGTGCCAGCAGCTTGTGGGGACTAGGGTATGAGCAGTTCTTC
>TRBD1|TRBV7-9|-|TRBJ1-2
CASSSGQGGYGYTF
TGTGCCAGCAGCTCTGGACAGGGAGGCTATGGCTACACCTTC
>-|TRBV10-3|-|TRBJ2-7
CAISDSPSYEQYF
TGTGCCATCAGTGATAGTCCTTCCTACGAGCAGTACTTC
>TRBD1|TRBV29-1|-|TRBJ1-2
CSVEGGNRGTYTF
TGCAGCGTCGAAGGGGGGAACAGGGGGACCTACACCTTC
>TRBD1|TRBV4-3|-|TRBJ2-3
CASSQDEGQGSSFTDTQYF
TGCGCCAGCAGCCAAGATGAGGGACAGGGGAGTTCTTTCACAGATACGCAGTATTTT
>TRBD1|TRBV27|-|TRBJ1-1
CASSLYRGVGTEAFF
TGTGCCAGCAGTTTATACAGGGGCGTGGGCACTGAAGCTTTCTTT
>-|TRBV10-1|-|TRBJ1-4
CASSAGTAGEKLFF
TGCGCCAGCAGTGCCGGGACCGCGGGCGAAAAACTGTTTTTT
>-|TRBV6-6|-|TRBJ2-7
CASSYTGSYEQYF
TGTGCCAGCAGTTACACAGGGTCCTACGAGCAGTACTTC
>-|TRBV7-9|once|TRBJ2-5
CASSLVRDAETQYF
TGTGCCAGCAGCTTAGTCAGGGATGCAGAGACCCAGTACTTC
>TRBD1|TRBV6-5|few|TRBJ2-3
CASSSRGHSTDTQYF
TGTGCCAGCAGTTCCAGGGGGCATAGCACAGATACGCAGTATTTT
>-|TRBV19|-|TRBJ2-7
CASSINVGGYEQYF
TGTGCCAGTAGTATAAATGTAGGGGGCTACGAGCAGTACTTC
>-|TRBV19|once|TRBJ1-2
CASSNGTLLFNYGYTF
TGTGCCAGTAGTAACGGGACTCTACTATTCAACTATGGCTACACCTTC
>TRBD1|TRBV5-1|once|TRBJ2-7
CASSLGGGQGYEQYF
TGCGCCAGCAGCTTGGGAGGGGGCCAGGGATACGAGCAGTACTTC
>TRBD1|TRBV5-1|once|TRBJ1-4
CASSQGQGVIEKLFF
TGCGCCAGCAGCCAGGGACAGGGGGTAATCGAAAAACTGTTTTTT
>-|TRBV7-8|few|TRBJ1-1
CASSLEARQVGTEAFF
TGTGCCAGCAGCTTAGAGGCACGGCAAGTGGGGACTGAAGCTTTCTTT
>-|TRBV11-3|-|TRBJ2-5
CASSFDGGPLETQYF
TGTGCCAGCAGCTTTGACGGGGGGCCCCTAGAGACCCAGTACTTC
>TRBD1|TRBV27|-|TRBJ1-2
CASSLSGGTGAGYGYTF
TGTGCCAGCAGTTTATCGGGAGGGACAGGGGCAGGGTATGGCTACACCTTC
>TRBD1|TRBV27|-|TRBJ1-1
CASSSRGTEKQGARTEAFF
TGTGCCAGCAGTTCACGGGGTACAGAGAAACAGGGGGCGCGGACTGAAGCTTTCTTT